This T cell receptor beta chain is from a study of blood T cell repertoires in COVID-19. Background on the study: PBMCs, B-cell-depleted T cells, or T cells provided the cDNA or gDNA that made up the material.

This CDR3 contains 15 residues. Germline assignment: CDR1 KGHSH and CDR2 LQKENI. Between the trimmed V and J ends, which lost 3 bases and 6 bases, there was a span of 16 bases. Libraries were prepared by immunoSEQ multiplex PCR; TCRdb keeps only in-frame clonotypes and omits some of them. The table shows roughly 57,000 clones, with 60% to 85% occurring only once. This receptor was identified in a man aged 25 to 40 with COVID-19, enrolled during active disease. The chain employs TRBV18 and TRBJ2-3; a possible D gene is TRBD1 (6 bases). The sample consisted of peripheral blood. CDR3 protein: CASSPRDGGSDTQYF. In DNA, the CDR3 is TGTGCCAGCTCACCGAGGGATGGGGGCTCGGATACGCAGTATTTT.